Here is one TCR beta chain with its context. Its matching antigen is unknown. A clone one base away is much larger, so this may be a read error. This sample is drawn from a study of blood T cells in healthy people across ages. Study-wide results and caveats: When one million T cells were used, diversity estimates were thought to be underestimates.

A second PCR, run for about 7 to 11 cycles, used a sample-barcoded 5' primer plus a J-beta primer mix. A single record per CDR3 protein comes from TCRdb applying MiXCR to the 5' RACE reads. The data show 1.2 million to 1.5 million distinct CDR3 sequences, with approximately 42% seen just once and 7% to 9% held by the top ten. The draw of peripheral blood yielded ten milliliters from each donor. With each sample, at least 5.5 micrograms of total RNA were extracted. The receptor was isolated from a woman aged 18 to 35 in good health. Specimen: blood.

The CDR3 sequence: CATGDSRTDQETQYF. CDR3 sequence (DNA): TGTGCCACCGGTGATTCCCGGACGGATCAAGAGACCCAGTACTTC. The V gene is TRBV24-1, the J gene TRBJ2-5; unclear D gene. The CDR3 has 15 residues. Germline assignment: CDR1 KGHDR and CDR2 SFDVKD.